What follows are 16 T cell receptor beta chains derived from one specimen sequenced in a study of blood T cell repertoires in COVID-19. Profiled with immunoSEQ multiplex PCR; TCRdb holds only in-frame clones, not every one. The sample consists of roughly 190,000 clones, around 83% of them appearing once. Sequencing used peripheral blood. Receptor source: an elderly woman in a cohort sampled during active or convalescent COVID-19.

This clone was detected only once. CDR3 coding DNA: TGTGCCAGCAGCGAGGGCCTCACAGGGGTCGAGCAGTACTTC. Translation: CASSEGLTGVEQYF. The rearrangement uses TRBV9 and TRBJ2-7, with TRBD1 matching 7 bases. The J segment lost 6 bases and the V segment lost 3 bases, leaving 9 bases of the junction unmatched. The germline CDR1 and CDR2 sequences are SGDLS and YYNGEE. The CDR3 length is 14 residues.

V gene TRBV19 combines with J gene TRBJ2-1, with TRBD2 as a possible D gene (6 bases). Germline lookup yields CDR1 LNHDA and CDR2 SQIVND (reference sequence). V lost 3 bases and J lost 4, with 13 bases in between. The length of the CDR3 is 15 residues. This CDR3 reads CASSIGWGLYNEQFF. The CDR3 nucleotides are TGTGCCAGTAGTATTGGATGGGGACTGTACAATGAGCAGTTCTTC.

The CDR3 region has the DNA TGTGCCAGGGGACTGTGGGCTGAGCAGTTCTTC. This sequence encodes CARGLWAEQFF. The chain is built from TRBV27 and TRBJ2-1, with a tentative D call TRBD2 (6 bases). This CDR3 has 11 residues. Trimming pared 9 bases from V and 9 bases from J, leaving 12 bases between. CDR1 is MNHEY and CDR2 is SMNVEV in the germline V gene (reference sequence).

The rearrangement links TRBV6-5 to TRBJ2-5; the match to TRBD2 covers 12 bases. This CDR3 has 15 residues. Germline CDR1 MNHEY, CDR2 SVGAGI. The V segment lost 7 bases and the J segment 2 bases; nucleotides outside the gene matches: 5. The CDR3 DNA sequence: TGTGCCAGCATTAGACTAGCGGGGGCGCAAGAGACCCAGTACTTC. It encodes CASIRLAGAQETQYF.

The CDR3 reads CASSEGQVYNEQFF. CDR3 DNA sequence: TGCGCCAGCAGTGAGGGACAGGTCTACAATGAGCAGTTCTTC. This sequence joins TRBV10-1 and TRBJ2-1; 7 bases fit TRBD1. The trim removed 2 bases at V and 3 bases at J, leaving 1 base unmatched. CDR1 and CDR2 from the germline V gene are WNHNN and SYGVQD (reference sequence). The CDR3 is 14 residues long.

This rearrangement joins TRBV2 to TRBJ1-2; no clear D gene. In germline, CDR1 is SNHLY, CDR2 FYNNEI. The CDR3 has 12 amino acids. Trimming removed 6 bases from V and 6 bases from J, with 11 bases in between. The CDR3 nucleotides are TGTGCCAGCAGGATGACAAAGGATGGCTACACCTTC. This sequence encodes CASRMTKDGYTF. Based on the CDR3 plus reference TRBV2 and TRBJ1-2, the full variable domain is EPEVTQTPSHQVTQMGQEVILRCVPISNHLYFYWYRQILGQKVEFLVSFYNNEISEKSEIFDDQFSVERPDGSNFTLKIRSTKLEDSAMYFCASRMTKDGYTFGSGTRLTVV.

This clone was observed at least ten times. The chain is built from TRBV7-9 and TRBJ1-2, with TRBD1 identical over 10 bases. With 5 bases clipped from V and 5 bases from J, the junction kept 5 bases outside the gene matches. Germline-derived CDR1 and CDR2 are SEHNR and FQNEAQ (reference sequence). This CDR3 has 14 amino acids. The CDR3 coding sequence is TGTGCCAGCAGCCACGGGACAGGGGTATATGGCTACACCTTC. It codes for CASSHGTGVYGYTF.

The chain has TRBV7-2 and TRBJ2-3; 11 bases align to TRBD2. V trimming: 6 bases; J trimming: 5 bases; junction bases outside the gene matches: 4. The germline V gene encodes CDR1 SGHTA and CDR2 FQGNSA. The CDR3 sequence is 14 residues long. In DNA form, the CDR3 reads TGTGCCAGCAGGTCAACTAGCGGGGGAGATACGCAGTATTTT. Its protein product is CASRSTSGGDTQYF.

The chain links TRBV18 to TRBJ2-3; 10 bases align to TRBD2. With 3 bases clipped from V and 6 bases from J, the junction kept 6 bases outside the gene matches. CDR1 and CDR2 from the germline V gene are KGHSH and LQKENI. The CDR3 runs to 15 residues. The CDR3 DNA reads as TGTGCCAGCTCACCTCAACTAGCGGGACGGGATACGCAGTATTTT. Translation: CASSPQLAGRDTQYF.

This chain connects TRBV18 to TRBJ2-3, with 9 positions matching TRBD2. The germline CDR1 and CDR2 sequences are KGHSH and LQKENI. V shed 3 bases and J 4 bases; nucleotides not matched to a gene: 8. The CDR3 length is 16 residues. For the CDR3, the DNA is TGTGCCAGCTCACCCCCAGCGGGAGGCGTCCCAGATACGCAGTATTTT. Its translation: CASSPPAGGVPDTQYF.

The rearrangement uses TRBV21-1 and TRBJ1-5; TRBD1 reflects the table's D call only, with no check against the DNA. TRBV21-1 is deemed a pseudogene. The CDR3 length is 14 residues. The CDR3 reads CASSHRVRNQPQHF. As DNA, the CDR3 is TGTGCCAGCAGCCACAGGGTACGCAATCAGCCCCAGCATTTT.

The V gene is TRBV7-8, the J gene TRBJ2-7; D uncertain. The germline V gene has CDR1 SGHVS and CDR2 FQNEAQ. The CDR3 is 14 amino acids. Trimming removed 5 bases from V and 1 base from J, with 12 bases in between. The CDR3: CASSPALGSYEQYF. CDR3 nucleotide sequence: TGTGCCAGCAGCCCAGCCCTCGGGTCCTACGAGCAGTACTTC.

This clone was seen more than once but under ten times. The gene calls are TRBV30 and TRBJ1-1; D remains ambiguous. V lost 5 bases and J 0 bases, leaving 13 bases between the germline ends. Germline V gene data show CDR1 as GTSNPN and CDR2 as SVGIG (reference sequence). CDR3 length equals 14 residues. The CDR3 nucleotides are TGTGCCTGGGCGAGGGCGGGGATGAACACTGAAGCTTTCTTT. It specifies CAWARAGMNTEAFF.

This chain joins TRBV2 and TRBJ1-2; no firm D call. Germline-derived CDR1 and CDR2 are SNHLY and FYNNEI. The V end lost 7 bases, the J end lost 2 bases, and 11 bases lay between the germline ends. The CDR3 has 13 amino acids. Here the CDR3 DNA reads TGTGCCAGCAAGGAATCAGGCAACTATGGCTACACCTTC. Its translation: CASKESGNYGYTF.

This chain joins TRBV28 and TRBJ2-3; maybe TRBD1 (5 bases). V dropped 8 bases and J dropped 2 bases, with 17 bases sitting between them. This CDR3 spans 15 amino acids. Germline V gene sequence: CDR1 MDHEN, CDR2 SYDVKM. The chain's CDR3 is CASGQGRAITDTQYF. The CDR3, as DNA: TGTGCCAGCGGGCAGGGTAGAGCCATCACAGATACGCAGTATTTT. The whole variable domain, filled in from reference TRBV28 and TRBJ2-3, reads DVKVTQSSRYLVKRTGEKVFLECVQDMDHENMFWYRQDPGLGLRLIYFSYDVKMKEKGDIPEGYSVSREKKERFSLILESASTNQTSMYLCASGQGRAITDTQYFGPGTRLTVL.

The sample holds one count of this clone. The chain links TRBV5-1 to TRBJ2-4; maybe TRBD2 (5 bases). Germline V gene lookup returns CDR1 SGHRS and CDR2 YFSETQ. V was pared by 0 bases and J by 0 bases, with 13 bases between. This CDR3 has 17 amino acids. CDR3 DNA: TGCGCCAGCAGCTTGGGGTGGGGAGAAATAGCCAAAAACATTCAGTACTTC. It codes for CASSLGWGEIAKNIQYF.